This T cell receptor beta chain was recovered during a study of blood T cell repertoires in COVID-19. On the study more broadly: T cells, B-cell-depleted T cells, or PBMCs provided the cDNA or gDNA that served as material.

As processed by the authors: Estimates of nucleated cell counts were drawn from the amplification of reference gene primers. Assay used: immunoSEQ multiplex PCR; TCRdb lists only in-frame clones, some missing. That table gives V, J and clone size, and the DNA gave D and trimming. In the table there are about 180,000 clones, under 85% of which are singletons. Unmatched junction bases numbered 11, after V lost 5 bases and J lost 6 bases. Germline CDR1 SGHTA, CDR2 FQGNSA. This CDR3 has 16 amino acids. Material: peripheral blood. The sequence derives from an elderly woman with acute or convalescent COVID-19. V is TRBV7-2 and J is TRBJ2-5; TRBD1 matches 11 bases. The CDR3 here is CASSNAGTGGRKTQYF. CDR3 in DNA: TGTGCCAGCAGCAACGCCGGGACAGGGGGAAGGAAGACCCAGTACTTC.